This is a list of T cell receptor beta chains from one sample in a study of blood T cell repertoires in COVID-19. Using immunoSEQ multiplex PCR, the repertoire was profiled, and TCRdb retains in-frame clones only, with some absent. The table includes about 33,000 clones, around nine tenths detected once. The material sequenced was peripheral blood. The source of these receptors is a man between 65 and 85 years old with acute or convalescent COVID-19. Both conserved end residues are part of each CDR3. Expanded clones are given a class, and other clones once, few, many or no size at all.

J gene | V gene | clone size | CDR3 protein
TRBJ2-1 | TRBV11-2 | NA | CASSQGGSSYNEQFF
TRBJ1-1 | TRBV5-6 | NA | CASSSETEAFF
TRBJ2-3 | TRBV28 | few | CASSPPWAGATDTQYF
TRBJ1-2 | TRBV19 | once | CASSISPGWDNYGYTF
TRBJ2-4 | TRBV7-8 | NA | CASSTLAGTAVQYF
TRBJ2-3 | TRBV29-1 | NA | CSVGGQPDTDTQYF
TRBJ1-5 | TRBV12-5 | few | CASVPGQGGVAFQPQHF
TRBJ1-6 | TRBV5-4 | once | CASSLPSGDRLGSPLHF
TRBJ1-5 | TRBV12-3/TRBV12-4 | NA | CASSFGEFQPQHF
TRBJ2-6 | TRBV27 | NA | CASSLDRQGANVLTF
TRBJ1-1 | TRBV4-1 | NA | CASSQDWGVNTEAFF
TRBJ1-2 | TRBV7-3 | NA | CASSLKTGIYGYTF
TRBJ1-4 | TRBV10-1 | NA | CASRRDRGYRNEKLFF
TRBJ1-2 | TRBV6-5 | NA | CASIGGAGGYTF
TRBJ2-7 | TRBV5-6 | once | CASSPGGLAGAYEQYF
TRBJ2-2 | TRBV6-6 | NA | CASSLQGGPDANTGELFF
TRBJ1-1 | TRBV5-6 | NA | CASSSRERLTEAFF
TRBJ1-1 | TRBV5-1 | NA | CASSLSGPTNTEAFF
TRBJ1-5 | TRBV7-2 | NA | CASSPGGDQPQHF
TRBJ2-3 | TRBV29-1 | NA | CSERQGPSTDTQYF
TRBJ2-7 | TRBV24-1 | NA | CATSDPNRGDYEQYF
TRBJ1-5 | TRBV4-3 | few | CASSQGEDNQPQHF
TRBJ1-1 | TRBV7-6 | NA | CASSLEGIHTEAFF
TRBJ2-1 | TRBV9 | NA | CASSVDRGAYNEQFF
TRBJ1-1 | TRBV19 | NA | CASSPLTGTVNTEAFF
TRBJ2-5 | TRBV5-1 | NA | CASSRGGADQETQYF
TRBJ1-2 | TRBV11-2 | once | CASSFRTERGYTF
TRBJ1-2 | TRBV7-6 | NA | CASSLAHRGTDGYTF
TRBJ2-7 | TRBV9 | many | CASSAHPDRDYEQYF
TRBJ2-7 | TRBV28 | NA | CASSIAGGSKEQYF
TRBJ1-5 | TRBV2 | NA | CASSEATDRDNQPQHF
TRBJ2-5 | TRBV5-1 | NA | CASSLRSPVGNQETQYF
TRBJ1-2 | TRBV5-4 | NA | CASSPGTGVGYGYTF
TRBJ2-7 | TRBV6-5 | NA | CASRNGLAGPYEQYF
TRBJ2-3 | TRBV24-1 | NA | CATSDLPADTDTQYF
TRBJ2-1 | TRBV13 | NA | CASSFPKGKQFF